These 19 T cell receptor beta chains share one sample of origin, sequenced in a study of shared clonotypes between healthy human individuals. Naive CD8 cells comprised CD45RO-negative, CCR7-positively selected cells, excluding terminally differentiated effector memory CD45RA+ cells. Assay: immunoSEQ multiplex PCR; the TCRdb copy retains only in-frame clones and omits some. Among about 2.2 million clones listed, roughly 91% were seen once. Sequencing input: naive CD8+ T cells from PBMCs. Receptors originate from a man younger than 30 in good health. Some clones in this sample may be carry-over from other donors' samples.

The chain is built from TRBV12-5 and TRBJ2-1; 8 nucleotides line up with TRBD1. J was trimmed by 12 bases and V by 1 base; bases with no gene match: 2. CDR3 length: 12 residues. Germline V gives CDR1 LGHNT, CDR2 FRNRAP. CDR3 sequence reads: CASGLDRGTQFF. Here the CDR3 DNA reads TGTGCTAGTGGTTTGGACAGGGGGACGCAGTTCTTC.

This chain's CDR3 is CASTQGGWMNTEAFF. Here the CDR3 DNA reads TGTGCCAGTACCCAAGGGGGGTGGATGAACACTGAAGCTTTCTTT. The chain joins TRBV19 to TRBJ1-1, with D possibly TRBD1 on 6 matching bases. The germline V gene has CDR1 LNHDA and CDR2 SQIVND (reference sequence). The V and J ends lost 7 bases and 0 bases respectively, with 15 bases between them. The CDR3 length is 15 residues.

This sequence joins TRBV2 and TRBJ2-2; no clear D. Germline V gene sequence: CDR1 SNHLY, CDR2 FYNNEI. There are 16 residues in the CDR3. Deletions cut 10 bases from V and 5 bases from J, with 23 bases between. The DNA for the CDR3 is TGTGCCATCCTCCCTCCGGGCGGAAAGGGAACCGGGGAGCTGTTTTTT. Translated, it gives CAILPPGGKGTGELFF.

This clone appeared once. This chain joins TRBV11-2 and TRBJ2-1, with D possibly TRBD2 on 6 matching bases. This CDR3 spans 15 amino acids. The V end lost 0 bases, the J end lost 6 bases, and 12 bases lay between the germline ends. Germline V gene data show CDR1 as SGHAT and CDR2 as FQNNGV. The chain's CDR3 is CASSLERGVGNEQFF. DNA for the CDR3: TGTGCCAGCAGCTTAGAGCGGGGAGTAGGCAATGAGCAGTTCTTC.

V and J are TRBV19 and TRBJ1-2, with unresolved D. Germline CDR1 LNHDA, CDR2 SQIVND (reference sequence). V shed 3 bases and J shed 7 bases, with 12 bases lying between them. This CDR3 region has 13 residues. The CDR3 reads CASSIIRGGGYTF. The DNA for the CDR3 is TGTGCCAGTAGTATCATCCGGGGAGGTGGCTACACCTTC.

The chain employs TRBV4-1 and TRBJ2-7, with 11 nucleotides matching TRBD1. CDR3 length: 15 amino acids. V shed 3 bases, J shed 4 bases, and the junction held 5 bases outside the gene matches. Germline V gives CDR1 MGHRA, CDR2 YSYEKL. CDR3 in DNA: TGCGCCAGCAGCCAGGGGGGGACAGGGGGATACGAGCAGTACTTC. It encodes CASSQGGTGGYEQYF.

The chain employs TRBV7-9 and TRBJ2-2; 8 bases are shared with TRBD1. The CDR3 runs 14 residues. The ends lost 6 bases at V and 6 bases at J; junction bases unmatched: 6. Germline values: CDR1 SEHNR, CDR2 FQNEAQ (reference sequence). The CDR3 loop reads CASSSGQVAGELFF. The CDR3 DNA follows: TGTGCCAGCAGTTCGGGACAGGTCGCCGGGGAGCTGTTTTTT.

The chain combines TRBV28 with TRBJ2-2, with D perhaps TRBD2 (6 bases). The CDR3 is 17 amino acids. With 4 bases removed from V and 3 bases from J, the gap between germline ends came to 18 bases. The germline gives CDR1 MDHEN, CDR2 SYDVKM. CDR3: CASSSVRRELDTGELFF. In nucleotides, the CDR3 is TGTGCCAGCAGTTCGGTTCGTCGGGAGTTAGACACCGGGGAGCTGTTTTTT.

The chain recombines TRBV28 with TRBJ1-2; 7 bases match TRBD1. The germline V gene has CDR1 MDHEN and CDR2 SYDVKM. The V gene end was trimmed by 7 bases and the J gene end by 4 bases; junction bases not matched to a gene: 15. The CDR3 contains 16 residues. The CDR3 sequence: CASTSPDRTGPYGYTF. In nucleotides, the CDR3 is TGTGCCAGCACCTCCCCGGACAGGACGGGGCCCTATGGCTACACCTTC.

The rearrangement joins TRBV12-5 to TRBJ2-3, with 7 bases identical to TRBD2. The trim removed 3 bases at V and 1 base at J, leaving 4 bases unmatched. Germline V gene sequence: CDR1 LGHNT, CDR2 FRNRAP. This CDR3 is built from 15 residues. CDR3 DNA: TGTGCTAGTGGTTTAACGACTAGCCGCACAGATACGCAGTATTTT. The encoded protein is CASGLTTSRTDTQYF.

This sequence joins TRBV13 and TRBJ2-5; 8 nucleotides match TRBD1. This CDR3 has 18 residues. Germline CDR1 and CDR2: PRHDT and FYEKMQ (reference sequence). V dropped 1 base and J dropped 2; count of bases not matched to a gene: 12. CDR3 DNA sequence: TGTGCCAGCAGCTTAGCAAGTAATATGGGACAGGTACAAGAGACCCAGTACTTC. This translates into CASSLASNMGQVQETQYF.

The V gene is TRBV27, the J gene TRBJ2-7, with TRBD2 as a possible D gene (5 bases). Deletions cut 8 bases from V and 0 bases from J, with 11 bases between. The CDR3 sequence is 13 residues long. Germline V gene data show CDR1 as MNHEY and CDR2 as SMNVEV (reference sequence). CDR3: CASGLTSSYEQYF. The DNA for the CDR3 is TGTGCCAGCGGACTTACTAGCTCCTACGAGCAGTACTTC.

A note on this clone: The identical CDR3 is also encoded by other nucleotide sequences in the sample. The chain couples TRBV6-1 to TRBJ1-1; D not certain. From germline, CDR1 is MNHNS and CDR2 SASEGT. The CDR3 has 14 amino acids. V lost 1 base to trimming and J lost 1 base, with 7 bases between them. CDR3 amino acids: CASSEGGENTEAFF. For the CDR3, the DNA is TGTGCCAGCAGTGAAGGAGGAGAGAACACTGAAGCTTTCTTT.

V usage is TRBV7-9 and J usage is TRBJ2-7, with 10 bases lining up with TRBD1. Germline V gene lookup returns CDR1 SEHNR and CDR2 FQNEAQ (reference sequence). This CDR3 has 16 amino acids. V trimming: 6 bases; J trimming: 6 bases; junction bases outside the gene matches: 14. The CDR3 reads CASSSTGGSSFSEQYF. The CDR3 DNA is TGTGCCAGCAGTTCGACAGGGGGCAGCTCTTTCTCCGAGCAGTACTTC.

Comment on this clone: Other DNA sequences of this sample code for an identical CDR3. V is TRBV19 and J is TRBJ2-1; weak D call: TRBD2 (5 bases). Germline CDR1 LNHDA, CDR2 SQIVND (reference sequence). The CDR3 has 12 amino acids. The germline V and J ends were trimmed by 6 bases and 4 bases, with 7 bases remaining between them. The CDR3 bases are TGTGCCAGTAGCCCGGGGTACAATGAGCAGTTCTTC. As protein: CASSPGYNEQFF.

The chain carries TRBV6-5 and TRBJ1-5; D gene uncertain. The V and J ends lost 6 bases and 2 bases respectively, with 14 bases between them. In germline, CDR1 is MNHEY, CDR2 SVGAGI. CDR3 length: 15 amino acids. DNA for the CDR3: TGTGCCAGCAGCCATACCTCAAGGGGCAATCAGCCCCAGCATTTT. Encoded protein: CASSHTSRGNQPQHF.

The chain couples TRBV27 to TRBJ2-3; 10 positions agree with TRBD2. Trimming cost V 5 bases and J 1 base; bases outside gene matches: 9. Germline V gives CDR1 MNHEY, CDR2 SMNVEV (reference sequence). This CDR3 has 17 amino acids. CDR3 DNA: TGTGCCAGCAGTGGACTAGCGGTGATCTCAGGCACAGATACGCAGTATTTT. Protein product: CASSGLAVISGTDTQYF.

The chain links TRBV28 to TRBJ2-5, with TRBD2 matching 7 bases. The trim removed 2 bases at V and 0 bases at J, leaving 6 bases unmatched. The CDR3 consists of 16 residues. The germline CDR1 and CDR2 sequences are MDHEN and SYDVKM. CDR3 sequence: CASSLRPGGYQETQYF. The CDR3 nucleotides read TGTGCCAGCAGTTTAAGGCCCGGGGGGTACCAAGAGACCCAGTACTTC.

The chain joins TRBV27 to TRBJ2-2; 7 bases are shared with TRBD2. Trimming took 7 bases from V and 6 from J; bases not matched to a gene: 5. This CDR3 is 13 amino acids long. The germline V gene has CDR1 MNHEY and CDR2 SMNVEV (reference sequence). This CDR3 reads CASKLGGAGELFF. CDR3 coding DNA: TGTGCCAGCAAATTGGGGGGGGCCGGGGAGCTGTTTTTT.